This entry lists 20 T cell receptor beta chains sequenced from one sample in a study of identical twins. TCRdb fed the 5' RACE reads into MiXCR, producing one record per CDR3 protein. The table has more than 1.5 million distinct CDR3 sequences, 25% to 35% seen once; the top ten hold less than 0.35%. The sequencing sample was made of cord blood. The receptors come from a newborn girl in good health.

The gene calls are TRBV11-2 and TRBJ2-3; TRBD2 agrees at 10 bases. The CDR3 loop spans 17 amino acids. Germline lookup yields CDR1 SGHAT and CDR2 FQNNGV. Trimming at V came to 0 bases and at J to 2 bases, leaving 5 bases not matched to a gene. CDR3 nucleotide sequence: TGTGCCAGCAGCTTAGAAAGGACTAGCGGCCTCACAGATACGCAGTATTTT. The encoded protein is CASSLERTSGLTDTQYF. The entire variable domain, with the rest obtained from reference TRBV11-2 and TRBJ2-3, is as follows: EAGVAQSPRYKIIEKRQSVAFWCNPISGHATLYWYQQILGQGPKLLIQFQNNGVVDDSQLPKDRFSAERLKGVDSTLKIQPAKLEDSAVYLCASSLERTSGLTDTQYFGPGTRLTVL.

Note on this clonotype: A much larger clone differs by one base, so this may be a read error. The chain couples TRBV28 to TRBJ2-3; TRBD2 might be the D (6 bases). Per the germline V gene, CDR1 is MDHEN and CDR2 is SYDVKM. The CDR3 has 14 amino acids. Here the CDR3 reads CAGSFLAGTDTQYF. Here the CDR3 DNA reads TGTGCCGGCAGTTTTTTAGCGGGCACAGATACGCAGTATTTT.

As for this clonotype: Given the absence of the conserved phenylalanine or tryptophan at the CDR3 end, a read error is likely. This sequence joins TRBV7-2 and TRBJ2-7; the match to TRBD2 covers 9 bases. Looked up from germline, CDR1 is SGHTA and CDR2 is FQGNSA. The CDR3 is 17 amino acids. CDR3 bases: TGTGCCAGAAGCTTAGGGCGGGGGGGGCTCTCCTACAATGAGCAGTACTCC. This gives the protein CARSLGRGGLSYNEQYS.

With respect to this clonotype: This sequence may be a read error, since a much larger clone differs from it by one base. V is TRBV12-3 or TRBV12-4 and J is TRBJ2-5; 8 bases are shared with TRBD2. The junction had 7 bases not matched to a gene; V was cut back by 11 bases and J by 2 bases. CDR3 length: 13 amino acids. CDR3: CAGTIAGQETQYF. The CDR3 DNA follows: TGTGCCGGCACCATAGCGGGACAAGAGACCCAGTACTTC.

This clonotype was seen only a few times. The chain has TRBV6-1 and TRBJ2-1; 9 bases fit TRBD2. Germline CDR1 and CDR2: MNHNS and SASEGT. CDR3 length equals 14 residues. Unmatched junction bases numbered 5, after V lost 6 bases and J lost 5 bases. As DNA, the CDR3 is TGTGCCAGCAGAATAGCGGGAGCCCACAATGAGCAGTTCTTC. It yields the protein CASRIAGAHNEQFF.

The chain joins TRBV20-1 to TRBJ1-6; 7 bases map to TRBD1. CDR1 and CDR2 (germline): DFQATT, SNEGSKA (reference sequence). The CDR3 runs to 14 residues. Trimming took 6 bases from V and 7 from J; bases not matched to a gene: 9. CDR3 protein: CSALRDRSNSPLHF. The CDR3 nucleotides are TGCAGTGCCCTAAGGGACAGATCCAATTCACCCCTCCACTTT.

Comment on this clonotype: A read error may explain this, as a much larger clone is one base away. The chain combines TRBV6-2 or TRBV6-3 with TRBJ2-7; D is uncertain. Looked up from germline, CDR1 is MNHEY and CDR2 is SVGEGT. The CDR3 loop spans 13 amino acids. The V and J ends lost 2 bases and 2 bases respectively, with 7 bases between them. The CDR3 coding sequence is TGTGCCAGCAGTTACCCTAACACCTACGAGCAGTACTTC. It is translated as CASSYPNTYEQYF.

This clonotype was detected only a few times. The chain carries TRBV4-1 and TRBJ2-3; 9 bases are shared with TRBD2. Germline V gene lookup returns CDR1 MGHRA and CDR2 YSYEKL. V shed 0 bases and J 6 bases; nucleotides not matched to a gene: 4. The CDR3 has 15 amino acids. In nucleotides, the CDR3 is TGCGCCAGCAGCCAAGAGCGGCGGGGGGGGGATACGCAGTATTTT. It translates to CASSQERRGGDTQYF.

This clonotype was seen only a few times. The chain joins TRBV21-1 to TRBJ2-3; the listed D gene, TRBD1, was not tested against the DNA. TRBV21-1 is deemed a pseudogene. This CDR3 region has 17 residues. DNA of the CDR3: TGTGCCAGCAGCCTAAGAGGGGTGTGGTGTCGCACAGATACGCAGTATTTT. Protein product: CASSLRGVWCRTDTQYF.

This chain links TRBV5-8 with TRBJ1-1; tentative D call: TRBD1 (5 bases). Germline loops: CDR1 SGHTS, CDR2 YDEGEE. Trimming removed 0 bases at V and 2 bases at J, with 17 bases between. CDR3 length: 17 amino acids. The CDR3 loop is CASSLERLGAANTEAFF. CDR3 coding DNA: TGTGCCAGCAGCTTGGAACGTCTAGGGGCGGCCAACACTGAAGCTTTCTTT.

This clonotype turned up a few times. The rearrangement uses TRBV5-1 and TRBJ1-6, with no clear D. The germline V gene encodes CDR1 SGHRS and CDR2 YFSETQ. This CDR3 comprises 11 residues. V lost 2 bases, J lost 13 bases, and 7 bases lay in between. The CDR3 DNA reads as TGCGCCAGCAGCTTCCCAAAGCCCCTCCACTTT. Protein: CASSFPKPLHF.

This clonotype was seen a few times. Written as DNA, the CDR3 is TGTGCCAGCAGTTTAGATCAACTAGCTGAAGATACGCAGTATTTT. Its protein product is CASSLDQLAEDTQYF. The chain joins TRBV12-3 or TRBV12-4 to TRBJ2-3; possible D gene TRBD2, 6 bases. The CDR3 spans 15 residues. The V end lost 1 base, the J end lost 5 bases, and 13 bases lay between the germline ends.

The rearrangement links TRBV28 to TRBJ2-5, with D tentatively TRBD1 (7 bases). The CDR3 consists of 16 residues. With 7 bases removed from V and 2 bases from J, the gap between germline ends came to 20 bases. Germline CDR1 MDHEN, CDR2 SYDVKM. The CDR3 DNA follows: TGTGCCAGCACCTCGCAGGGGGAGACTAGTCAAGAGACCCAGTACTTC. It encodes CASTSQGETSQETQYF.

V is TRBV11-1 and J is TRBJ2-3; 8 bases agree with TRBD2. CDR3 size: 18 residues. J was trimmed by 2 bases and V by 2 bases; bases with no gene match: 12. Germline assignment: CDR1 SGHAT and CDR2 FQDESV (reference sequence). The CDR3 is CASSLKAGARRTTDTQYF. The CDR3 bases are TGTGCCAGCAGCTTAAAAGCGGGAGCACGGAGAACCACAGATACGCAGTATTTT.

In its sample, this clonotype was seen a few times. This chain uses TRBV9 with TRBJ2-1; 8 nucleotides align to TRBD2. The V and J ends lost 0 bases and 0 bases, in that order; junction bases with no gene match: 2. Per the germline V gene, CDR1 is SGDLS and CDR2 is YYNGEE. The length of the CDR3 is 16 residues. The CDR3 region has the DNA TGTGCCAGCAGCGTAGAACTAGCGGCCTCCTACAATGAGCAGTTCTTC. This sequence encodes CASSVELAASYNEQFF.

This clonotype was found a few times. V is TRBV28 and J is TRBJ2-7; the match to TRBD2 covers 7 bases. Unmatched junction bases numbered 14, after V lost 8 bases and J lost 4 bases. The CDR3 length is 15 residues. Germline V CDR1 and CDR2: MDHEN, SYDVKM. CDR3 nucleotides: TGTGCCAGCTCAACCCGACTCCTCGGGGGGTACGAGCAGTACTTC. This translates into CASSTRLLGGYEQYF.

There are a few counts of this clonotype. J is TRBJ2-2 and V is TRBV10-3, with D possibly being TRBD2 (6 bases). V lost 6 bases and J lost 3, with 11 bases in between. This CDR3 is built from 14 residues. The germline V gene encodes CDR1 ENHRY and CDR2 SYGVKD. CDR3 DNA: TGTGCCATCAGGCCGGGACTTCACACCGGGGAGCTGTTTTTT. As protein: CAIRPGLHTGELFF.

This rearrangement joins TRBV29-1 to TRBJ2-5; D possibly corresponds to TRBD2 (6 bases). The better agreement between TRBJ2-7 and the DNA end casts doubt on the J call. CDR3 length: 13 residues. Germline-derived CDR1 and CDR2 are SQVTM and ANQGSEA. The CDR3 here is CSVTAGRGYEQYF. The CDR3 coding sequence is TGCAGCGTTACGGCGGGACGGGGCTACGAGCAGTACTTC.

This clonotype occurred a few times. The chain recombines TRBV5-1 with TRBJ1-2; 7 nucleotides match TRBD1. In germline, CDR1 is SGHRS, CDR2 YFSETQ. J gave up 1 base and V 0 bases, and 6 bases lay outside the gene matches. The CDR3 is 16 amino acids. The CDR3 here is CASSLDPTGFNYGYTF. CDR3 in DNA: TGCGCCAGCAGCTTGGATCCGACAGGGTTTAACTATGGCTACACCTTC.

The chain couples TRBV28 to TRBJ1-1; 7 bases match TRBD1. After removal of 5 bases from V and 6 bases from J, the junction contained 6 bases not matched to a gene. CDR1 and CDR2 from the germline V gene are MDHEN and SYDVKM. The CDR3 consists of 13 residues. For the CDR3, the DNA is TGTGCCAGCAGTCTGACCGGGACAGCTGAAGCTTTCTTT. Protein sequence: CASSLTGTAEAFF.